The rows below give T cell receptor beta chains drawn from one sample of a study of T cell clonotyping in hematopoietic cell transplantation. This table comes from immunoSEQ multiplex PCR, and its TCRdb copy is limited to in-frame clones, with some not included. The table shows under 35,000 clones, with roughly 70% occurring only once. The specimen was peripheral blood mononuclear cells, collected before stem cell transplant. These receptors all stem from a man aged 50-60 years with myelodysplastic syndrome. Some clones in this sample may be carry-over from other donors' samples. The CDR3 runs from the conserved cysteine through the conserved F or W. Each record gives: V gene, clone size, J gene, D gene, CDR3 DNA, CDR3 protein. The D gene is left open where the match is weak. Rows may omit the clone size; those that give it use once, few, many or a size class.

V gene: TRBV13; clone size: .; J gene: TRBJ2-7; D gene: .; CDR3 DNA: TGTGCCAGCAGCCCCCTTCCTCGGGCGGACGAGCAGTACTTC; CDR3 protein: CASSPLPRADEQYF
V gene: TRBV7-2; clone size: few; J gene: TRBJ1-2; D gene: .; CDR3 DNA: TGTGCCAGCAGCCCTCAGGGGTATGGCTACACCTTC; CDR3 protein: CASSPQGYGYTF
V gene: TRBV7-2; clone size: .; J gene: TRBJ1-2; D gene: .; CDR3 DNA: TGTGCCAGCAGCTTAACAGGGAGCAATGGCTACACCTTC; CDR3 protein: CASSLTGSNGYTF
V gene: TRBV30; clone size: .; J gene: TRBJ1-3; D gene: .; CDR3 DNA: TGTGCCTGGAGTGAGACCACCTCTGGAAACACCATATATTTT; CDR3 protein: CAWSETTSGNTIYF
V gene: TRBV14; clone size: few; J gene: TRBJ2-2; D gene: .; CDR3 DNA: TGTGCCAGCAGCCAAGATCTAATCACAGGGTTTCCCACCGGGGAGCTGTTTTTT; CDR3 protein: CASSQDLITGFPTGELFF
V gene: TRBV6-6; clone size: few; J gene: TRBJ1-1; D gene: .; CDR3 DNA: TGTGCCAGCAGGGACAGCAAGAACACTGAAGCTTTCTTT; CDR3 protein: CASRDSKNTEAFF
V gene: TRBV5-1; clone size: .; J gene: TRBJ1-2; D gene: .; CDR3 DNA: TGCGCCAGCAGCCCTGGAGCGAGGGACTATGGCTACACCTTC; CDR3 protein: CASSPGARDYGYTF
V gene: TRBV5-4; clone size: .; J gene: TRBJ1-6; D gene: .; CDR3 DNA: TGTGCCAGCAGCTTGCAGGGGTCACCCCTCCACTTT; CDR3 protein: CASSLQGSPLHF
V gene: TRBV29-1; clone size: .; J gene: TRBJ2-3; D gene: TRBD2; CDR3 DNA: TGCAGCGCGTTAGCGGGAGGGCCGGGAGATACGCAGTATTTT; CDR3 protein: CSALAGGPGDTQYF
V gene: TRBV4-1; clone size: few; J gene: TRBJ1-5; D gene: .; CDR3 DNA: TGCGCCAGCAGCCAAGACGCGGGTCAGCCCCAGCATTTT; CDR3 protein: CASSQDAGQPQHF
V gene: TRBV25-1; clone size: .; J gene: TRBJ1-4; D gene: .; CDR3 DNA: TGTGCCAGCAGTCGAGGTGGCAGGGATACTAGGCCGTTTTTT; CDR3 protein: CASSRGGRDTRPFF
V gene: TRBV28; clone size: few; J gene: TRBJ1-1; D gene: TRBD1; CDR3 DNA: TGTGCCAGCAGTTTACAGGGGGTAGCTTTCTTT; CDR3 protein: CASSLQGVAFF
V gene: TRBV5-1; clone size: .; J gene: TRBJ2-1; D gene: TRBD1; CDR3 DNA: TGCGCCAGCAGCGCGTCCCGGGACAGGGAAAATGAGCAGTTCTTC; CDR3 protein: CASSASRDRENEQFF
V gene: TRBV14; clone size: .; J gene: TRBJ1-6; D gene: .; CDR3 DNA: TGTGCCAGCAGCCAAGATTACCCAGGTTCTAATTCACCCCTCCACTTT; CDR3 protein: CASSQDYPGSNSPLHF
V gene: TRBV6-6; clone size: .; J gene: TRBJ2-3; D gene: .; CDR3 DNA: TGTGCCAGCAGATTAGTTATAGGGGGGATCTATACGCAGTATTTT; CDR3 protein: CASRLVIGGIYTQYF
V gene: TRBV7-2; clone size: few; J gene: TRBJ2-7; D gene: .; CDR3 DNA: TGTGCCAGCACCCACGAGCAGTACTTC; CDR3 protein: CASTHEQYF
V gene: TRBV5-1; clone size: .; J gene: TRBJ2-5; D gene: TRBD1; CDR3 DNA: TGCGCCAGCAGCTTGGGGGACAGGGGGCTCGTGACCCAGTACTTC; CDR3 protein: CASSLGDRGLVTQYF
V gene: TRBV19; clone size: .; J gene: TRBJ1-2; D gene: .; CDR3 DNA: TGTGCCAGTAGTCAAGGCTGGAAGGGCTACACCTTC; CDR3 protein: CASSQGWKGYTF
V gene: TRBV28; clone size: .; J gene: TRBJ1-2; D gene: .; CDR3 DNA: TGTGCCAGCAGTTTGGGAGTCCGCTATGGCTACACCTTC; CDR3 protein: CASSLGVRYGYTF
V gene: TRBV30; clone size: .; J gene: TRBJ1-5; D gene: .; CDR3 DNA: TGTGCCTGGAGTGTCACGACCACTAATCAGCCCCAGCATTTT; CDR3 protein: CAWSVTTTNQPQHF
V gene: TRBV7-2; clone size: .; J gene: TRBJ2-7; D gene: TRBD2; CDR3 DNA: TGTGCCAGCAGCTTAACGCTCGGGCTGGGGAGCGGGAGGCCCCACGAGCAGTACTTC; CDR3 protein: CASSLTLGLGSGRPHEQYF
V gene: TRBV9; clone size: .; J gene: TRBJ1-2; D gene: .; CDR3 DNA: TGTGCCAGCAGCGTAGGAGGTGGGCTCAACTATGGCTACACCTTC; CDR3 protein: CASSVGGGLNYGYTF
V gene: TRBV6-5; clone size: .; J gene: TRBJ1-2; D gene: .; CDR3 DNA: TGTGCCAGCAGTTATCGCCTGGACAGCCTCTATGGCTACACCTTC; CDR3 protein: CASSYRLDSLYGYTF
V gene: TRBV5-6; clone size: few; J gene: TRBJ1-2; D gene: .; CDR3 DNA: TGTGCCAGCAGCACGGGGAGGGGAAGATATGGCTACACCTTC; CDR3 protein: CASSTGRGRYGYTF
V gene: TRBV6-4; clone size: .; J gene: TRBJ1-6; D gene: .; CDR3 DNA: TGTGCCAGCAGTGCGGGGGGATTGGGTTCACCCCTCCACTTT; CDR3 protein: CASSAGGLGSPLHF
V gene: TRBV6-6; clone size: .; J gene: TRBJ1-4; D gene: .; CDR3 DNA: TGTGCCAGCAGGCGACGGGGAATGGTAGATAATGAAAAACTGTTTTTT; CDR3 protein: CASRRRGMVDNEKLFF
V gene: TRBV29-1; clone size: once; J gene: TRBJ1-1; D gene: .; CDR3 DNA: TGCAGCGTTGAGTATGGGTGGAACACTGAAGCTTTCTTT; CDR3 protein: CSVEYGWNTEAFF
V gene: TRBV19; clone size: few; J gene: TRBJ1-2; D gene: TRBD1; CDR3 DNA: TGTGCCAGTAGTATAGCCGGGACAGGGGGCTATGGCTACACCTTC; CDR3 protein: CASSIAGTGGYGYTF
V gene: TRBV6-6; clone size: .; J gene: TRBJ1-4; D gene: .; CDR3 DNA: TGTGCCAGCAGTCCGGAATCGGGAAAACTGTTTTTT; CDR3 protein: CASSPESGKLFF
V gene: TRBV30; clone size: .; J gene: TRBJ2-6; D gene: TRBD1; CDR3 DNA: TGTGCCTGTTTCCTCCTGGGGACAGCAGTCTCTGGGGCCAACGTCCTGACTTTC; CDR3 protein: CACFLLGTAVSGANVLTF
V gene: TRBV30; clone size: .; J gene: TRBJ1-4; D gene: .; CDR3 DNA: TGTGCCTGGAGATCCGAAAAACTGTTTTTT; CDR3 protein: CAWRSEKLFF
V gene: TRBV30; clone size: .; J gene: TRBJ2-1; D gene: TRBD2; CDR3 DNA: TGTGCCTGGAGCCGACTAGCGGGACTTGATGAGCAGTTCTTC; CDR3 protein: CAWSRLAGLDEQFF
V gene: TRBV7-6; clone size: .; J gene: TRBJ2-7; D gene: TRBD1; CDR3 DNA: TGTGCCAGCAGCTTAGAGGACCGGGACAGGGGGTACGAGCAGTACTTC; CDR3 protein: CASSLEDRDRGYEQYF
V gene: TRBV9; clone size: few; J gene: TRBJ1-1; D gene: .; CDR3 DNA: TGTGCCAGCAGCGTAGTAGCGGGGGGTGGGTTCGAAACTTTCTTT; CDR3 protein: CASSVVAGGGFETFF
V gene: TRBV29-1; clone size: .; J gene: TRBJ2-7; D gene: .; CDR3 DNA: TGCAGCGCCGGACTGGGGGGCGAGCAGTACTTC; CDR3 protein: CSAGLGGEQYF
V gene: TRBV7-2; clone size: .; J gene: TRBJ2-5; D gene: .; CDR3 DNA: TGTGCCAGCAGCTTAGATCGGGACTACCAAGAGACCCAGTACTTC; CDR3 protein: CASSLDRDYQETQYF
V gene: TRBV6-1; clone size: .; J gene: TRBJ1-1; D gene: TRBD1; CDR3 DNA: TGTGCCAGCAGTTCCAGGACAGGGAACACTGAAGCTTTCTTT; CDR3 protein: CASSSRTGNTEAFF
V gene: TRBV7-9; clone size: .; J gene: TRBJ1-5; D gene: .; CDR3 DNA: TGTGCCAGCAGCGGCGGGGGTCAGCCCCAGCATTTT; CDR3 protein: CASSGGGQPQHF
V gene: TRBV28; clone size: .; J gene: TRBJ1-2; D gene: TRBD1; CDR3 DNA: TGTGCCAGCAGTTTAGGGACAGTCTATGGCTACACCTTC; CDR3 protein: CASSLGTVYGYTF
V gene: TRBV4-1; clone size: few; J gene: TRBJ2-1; D gene: TRBD2; CDR3 DNA: TGCGCCAGCAGCCAAGAATCAAGCGGGAGATGGAATGAGCAGTTCTTC; CDR3 protein: CASSQESSGRWNEQFF
V gene: TRBV19; clone size: .; J gene: TRBJ2-1; D gene: .; CDR3 DNA: TGTGCCAGCTCAACCTACAATGAGCAGTTCTTC; CDR3 protein: CASSTYNEQFF
V gene: TRBV5-1; clone size: .; J gene: TRBJ2-1; D gene: TRBD1; CDR3 DNA: TGCGCCAGCAGCTCCGGGACAGGGGGTTACAATGAGCAGTTCTTC; CDR3 protein: CASSSGTGGYNEQFF
V gene: TRBV10-1; clone size: .; J gene: TRBJ2-2; D gene: .; CDR3 DNA: TGCGCCAGCAGTGAATATGCCGGGGAGCTGTTTTTT; CDR3 protein: CASSEYAGELFF
V gene: TRBV5-6; clone size: .; J gene: TRBJ1-2; D gene: .; CDR3 DNA: TGTGCCAGCAGCCCGGAGCGACGGGGCTATGGCTACACCTTC; CDR3 protein: CASSPERRGYGYTF
V gene: TRBV7-6; clone size: .; J gene: TRBJ2-3; D gene: TRBD2; CDR3 DNA: TGTGCCAGCAGCCTGCTAGCGGGGGGGACAGATACGCAGTATTTT; CDR3 protein: CASSLLAGGTDTQYF
V gene: TRBV5-6; clone size: once; J gene: TRBJ2-1; D gene: .; CDR3 DNA: TGTGCCAGCACCGTGTCAGGGAGTTCGAATGAGCAGTTCTTC; CDR3 protein: CASTVSGSSNEQFF
V gene: TRBV5-8; clone size: .; J gene: TRBJ2-7; D gene: TRBD1; CDR3 DNA: TGTGCCAGCAGCTTGGGTTCTGGGACAGCCACCTACGAGCAGTACTTC; CDR3 protein: CASSLGSGTATYEQYF
V gene: TRBV29-1; clone size: few; J gene: TRBJ1-1; D gene: .; CDR3 DNA: TGCAGCGTTCTTGCCAGGGGTTACACTGAAGCTTTCTTT; CDR3 protein: CSVLARGYTEAFF
V gene: TRBV30; clone size: .; J gene: TRBJ1-2; D gene: .; CDR3 DNA: TGTGCCTGGAGGGCACATGGCTACACCTTC; CDR3 protein: CAWRAHGYTF
V gene: TRBV7-2; clone size: .; J gene: TRBJ1-2; D gene: .; CDR3 DNA: TGTGCCAGCCGAAAAACCTCGGAACCTTCGGGCTATGGCTACACCTTC; CDR3 protein: CASRKTSEPSGYGYTF
V gene: TRBV30; clone size: .; J gene: TRBJ1-2; D gene: .; CDR3 DNA: TGTGCCTGGAGCCTTAGACAGTCTAACTATGGCTACACCTTC; CDR3 protein: CAWSLRQSNYGYTF
V gene: TRBV28; clone size: .; J gene: TRBJ2-7; D gene: TRBD1; CDR3 DNA: TGTGCCAGCATTTCGGACAGGGGGGCCTACGAGCAGTACTTC; CDR3 protein: CASISDRGAYEQYF
V gene: TRBV4-3; clone size: once; J gene: TRBJ1-5; D gene: .; CDR3 DNA: TGCGCCAGCAGCCAAGATCTGGGGCAGCCCCAGCATTTT; CDR3 protein: CASSQDLGQPQHF
V gene: TRBV28; clone size: .; J gene: TRBJ2-7; D gene: TRBD2; CDR3 DNA: TGTGCCAGCAGTTTGGGTGGACTAGCGTTAGTCAGTTACGAGCAGTACTTC; CDR3 protein: CASSLGGLALVSYEQYF
V gene: TRBV10-1; clone size: .; J gene: TRBJ2-7; D gene: .; CDR3 DNA: TGCGCCAGCGCAACCGGGTCGGACTACGAGCAGTACTTC; CDR3 protein: CASATGSDYEQYF
V gene: TRBV6-5; clone size: few; J gene: TRBJ2-2; D gene: .; CDR3 DNA: TGTGCCAGCAAGAGGCCGGAGACCGGGGAGCTGTTTTTT; CDR3 protein: CASKRPETGELFF
V gene: TRBV30; clone size: .; J gene: TRBJ1-1; D gene: .; CDR3 DNA: TGTGCCTGGAGCCGCCAGACAGGTGAAGCTTTCTTT; CDR3 protein: CAWSRQTGEAFF